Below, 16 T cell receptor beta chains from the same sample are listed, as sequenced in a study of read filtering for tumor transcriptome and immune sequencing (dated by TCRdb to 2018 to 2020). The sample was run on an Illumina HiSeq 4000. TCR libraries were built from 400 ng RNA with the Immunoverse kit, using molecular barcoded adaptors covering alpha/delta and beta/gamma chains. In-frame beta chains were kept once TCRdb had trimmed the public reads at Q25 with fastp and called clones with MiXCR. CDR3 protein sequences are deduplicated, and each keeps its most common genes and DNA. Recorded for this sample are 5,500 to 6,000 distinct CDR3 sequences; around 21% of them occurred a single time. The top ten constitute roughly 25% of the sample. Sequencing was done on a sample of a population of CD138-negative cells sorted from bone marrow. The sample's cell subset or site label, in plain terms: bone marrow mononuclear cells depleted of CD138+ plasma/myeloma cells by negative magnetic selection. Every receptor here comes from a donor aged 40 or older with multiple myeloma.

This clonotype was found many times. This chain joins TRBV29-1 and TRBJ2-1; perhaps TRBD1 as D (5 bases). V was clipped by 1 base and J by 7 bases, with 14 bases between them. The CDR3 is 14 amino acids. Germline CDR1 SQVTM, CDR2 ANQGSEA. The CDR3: CSVEVGRVWNEQFF. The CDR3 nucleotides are TGCAGCGTTGAAGTGGGGCGAGTTTGGAATGAGCAGTTCTTC.

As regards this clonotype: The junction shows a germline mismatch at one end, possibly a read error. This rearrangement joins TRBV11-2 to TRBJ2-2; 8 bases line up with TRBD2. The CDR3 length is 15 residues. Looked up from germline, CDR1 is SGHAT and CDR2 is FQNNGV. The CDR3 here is CASSFGGANTGELLF. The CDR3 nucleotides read TGTGCCAGCAGCTTCGGGGGGGCGAACACCGGTGAGCTGCTTTTT.

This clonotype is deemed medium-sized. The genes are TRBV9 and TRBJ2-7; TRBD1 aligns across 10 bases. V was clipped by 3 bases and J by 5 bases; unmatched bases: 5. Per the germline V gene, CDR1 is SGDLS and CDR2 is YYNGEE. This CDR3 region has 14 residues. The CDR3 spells CASSDGQGVDEQYF. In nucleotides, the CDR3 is TGTGCCAGCAGCGACGGACAGGGGGTGGACGAGCAGTACTTC.

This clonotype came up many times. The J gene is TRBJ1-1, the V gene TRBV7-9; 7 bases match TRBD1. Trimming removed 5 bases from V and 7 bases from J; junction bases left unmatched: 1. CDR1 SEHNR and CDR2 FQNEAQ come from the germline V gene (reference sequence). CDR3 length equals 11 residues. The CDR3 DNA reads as TGTGCCAGCAGCCGGGACAGTGAAGCTTTCTTT. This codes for CASSRDSEAFF.

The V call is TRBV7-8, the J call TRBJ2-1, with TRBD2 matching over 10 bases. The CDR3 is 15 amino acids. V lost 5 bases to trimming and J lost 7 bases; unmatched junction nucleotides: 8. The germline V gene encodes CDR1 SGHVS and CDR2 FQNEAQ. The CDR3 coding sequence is TGTGCCAGCAGCCACTCTAGCGGGAGTTCGAATGAGCAGTTCTTC. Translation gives CASSHSSGSSNEQFF.

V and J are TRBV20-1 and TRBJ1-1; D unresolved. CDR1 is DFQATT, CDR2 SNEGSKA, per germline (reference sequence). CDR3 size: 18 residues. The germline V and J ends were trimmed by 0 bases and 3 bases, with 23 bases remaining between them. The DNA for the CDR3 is TGCAGTGCTAGAGAGTTCTGGGCAGATCCAACGCTAGACACTGAAGCTTTCTTT. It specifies CSAREFWADPTLDTEAFF.

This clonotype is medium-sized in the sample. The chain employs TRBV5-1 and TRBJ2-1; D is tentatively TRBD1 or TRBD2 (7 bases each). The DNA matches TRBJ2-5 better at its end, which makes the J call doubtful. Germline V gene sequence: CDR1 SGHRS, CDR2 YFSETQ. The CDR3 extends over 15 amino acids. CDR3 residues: CASKRGETGQETQYF. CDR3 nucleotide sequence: TGCGCCAGCAAGCGGGGCGAGACAGGGCAAGAGACCCAGTACTTC.

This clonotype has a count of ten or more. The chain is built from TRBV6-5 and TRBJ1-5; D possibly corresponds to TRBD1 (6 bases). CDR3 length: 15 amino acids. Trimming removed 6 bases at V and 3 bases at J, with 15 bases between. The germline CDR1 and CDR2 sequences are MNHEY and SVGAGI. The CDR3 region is CASSQDSFANQPQHF. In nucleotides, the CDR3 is TGTGCCAGCAGCCAGGACAGCTTTGCCAATCAGCCCCAGCATTTT.

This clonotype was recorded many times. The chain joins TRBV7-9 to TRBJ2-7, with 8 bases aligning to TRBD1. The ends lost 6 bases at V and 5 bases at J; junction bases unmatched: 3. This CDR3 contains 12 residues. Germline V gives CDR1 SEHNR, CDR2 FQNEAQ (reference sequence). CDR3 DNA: TGTGCCAGCAGGCAGGGGGCGAACGAGCAGTACTTC. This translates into CASRQGANEQYF.

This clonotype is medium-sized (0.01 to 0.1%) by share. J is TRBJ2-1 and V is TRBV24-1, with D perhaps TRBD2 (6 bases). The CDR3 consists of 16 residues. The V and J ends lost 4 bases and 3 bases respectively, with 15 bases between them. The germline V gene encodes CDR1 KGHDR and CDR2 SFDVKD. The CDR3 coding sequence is TGTGCCACCAGTGACCGGACAACTAGCATCTACAATGAGCAGTTCTTC. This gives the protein CATSDRTTSIYNEQFF.

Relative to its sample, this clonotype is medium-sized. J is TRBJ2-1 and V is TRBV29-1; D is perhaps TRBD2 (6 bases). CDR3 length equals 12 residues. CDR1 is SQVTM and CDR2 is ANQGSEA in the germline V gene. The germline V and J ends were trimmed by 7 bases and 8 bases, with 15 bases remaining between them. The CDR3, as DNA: TGCAGCGGACTAGAAGTATTGGATGAGCAGTTCTTC. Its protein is CSGLEVLDEQFF.

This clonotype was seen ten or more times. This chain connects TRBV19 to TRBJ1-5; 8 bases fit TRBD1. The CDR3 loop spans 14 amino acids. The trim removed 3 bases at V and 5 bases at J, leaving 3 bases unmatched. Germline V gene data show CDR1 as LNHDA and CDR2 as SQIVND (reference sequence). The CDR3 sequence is CASSMNRGYQPQHF. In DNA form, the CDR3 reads TGTGCCAGTAGTATGAACAGGGGGTATCAGCCCCAGCATTTT.

In DNA form, the CDR3 reads TGTGCCAGCAGCTCAGCCTGGGTTGCCAATGAGCAGTACTTC. Its protein is CASSSAWVANEQYF. The chain has TRBV7-8 and TRBJ2-7; D remains unclear. Germline lookup yields CDR1 SGHVS and CDR2 FQNEAQ. CDR3 length: 14 amino acids. Between the trimmed V and J ends, which lost 4 bases and 7 bases, there was a span of 17 bases. Supplemented by reference TRBV7-8 and TRBJ2-7, the full variable domain reads GAGVSQSPRYKVAKRGQDVALRCDPISGHVSLFWYQQALGQGPEFLTYFQNEAQLDKSGLPSDRFFAERPEGSVSTLKIQRTQQEDSAVYLCASSSAWVANEQYFGPGTRLTVT.

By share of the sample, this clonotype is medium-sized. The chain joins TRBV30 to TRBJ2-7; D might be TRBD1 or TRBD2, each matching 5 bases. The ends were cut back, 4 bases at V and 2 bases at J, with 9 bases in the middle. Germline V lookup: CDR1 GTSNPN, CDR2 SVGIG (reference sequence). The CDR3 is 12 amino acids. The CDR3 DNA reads TGTGCCTGGATGAGGGGCCCCTACGAGCAGTACTTC. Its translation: CAWMRGPYEQYF.

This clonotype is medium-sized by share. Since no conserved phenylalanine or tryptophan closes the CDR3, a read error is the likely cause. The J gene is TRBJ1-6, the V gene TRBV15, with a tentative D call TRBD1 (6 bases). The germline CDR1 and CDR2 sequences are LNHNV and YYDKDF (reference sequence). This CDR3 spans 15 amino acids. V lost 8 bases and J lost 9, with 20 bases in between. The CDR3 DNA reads TGTGCCACCGCGCCCTTAAGGGGGATATTTTCACCCCTCCACTCT. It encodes CATAPLRGIFSPLHS.

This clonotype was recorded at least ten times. As DNA, the CDR3 is TGTGCCAGCAGTTTTTCCAACGAGCAGTACTTC. Its protein product is CASSFSNEQYF. J is TRBJ2-7 and V is TRBV12-3 or TRBV12-4; D not certain. The length of the CDR3 is 11 residues. V shed 3 bases and J shed 5 bases, with 5 bases lying between them.